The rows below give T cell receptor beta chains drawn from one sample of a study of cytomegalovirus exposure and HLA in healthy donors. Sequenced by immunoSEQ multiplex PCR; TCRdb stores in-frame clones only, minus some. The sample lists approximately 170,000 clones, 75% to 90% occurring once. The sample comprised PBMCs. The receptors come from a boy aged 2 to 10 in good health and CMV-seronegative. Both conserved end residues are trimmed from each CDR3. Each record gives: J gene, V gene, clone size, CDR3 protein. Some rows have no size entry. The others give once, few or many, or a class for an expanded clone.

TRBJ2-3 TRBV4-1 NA ASSPLAGGIGTDTQY
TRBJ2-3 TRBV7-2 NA ASSLALGGGDTQY
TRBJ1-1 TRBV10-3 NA AISESMLRLNTEAF
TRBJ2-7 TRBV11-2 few ASSLPGLAAEQY
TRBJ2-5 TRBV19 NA ASSTHRTSGREETQY
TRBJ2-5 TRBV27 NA ASSLSPGSIETQY
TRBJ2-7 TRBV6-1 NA ASSDGLASTYEQY
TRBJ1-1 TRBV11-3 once ASRLDRGLNTEAF
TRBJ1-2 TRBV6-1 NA ASSEAGQRYGYT
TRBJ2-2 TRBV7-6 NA ASSLAGRGLTGELF
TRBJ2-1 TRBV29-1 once SAEGTGAGQF
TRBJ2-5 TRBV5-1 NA ASSLAPSGAWGETQY
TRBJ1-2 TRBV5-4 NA ASSSDRLGYT
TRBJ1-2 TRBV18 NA ASSPDRGYT
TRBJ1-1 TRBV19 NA ASSRTGLNTEAF
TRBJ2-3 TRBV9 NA ASSVGGADTQY
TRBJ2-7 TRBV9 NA ASSVGDRGYEQY
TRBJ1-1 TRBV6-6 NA ASSLKGAPNTEAF
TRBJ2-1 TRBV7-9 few ASSRTSGGWIEQF
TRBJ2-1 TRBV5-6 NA ASSLVEGSGRDEQF
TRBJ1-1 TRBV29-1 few SVVPQSLLTGSRTEAF
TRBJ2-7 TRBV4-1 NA ASSQVGGAGTSYEQY
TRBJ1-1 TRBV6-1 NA ASSTGIMNTEAF
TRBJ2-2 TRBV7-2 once ASSLATHLTGELF
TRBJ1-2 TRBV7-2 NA ASSPGAGTSGYT
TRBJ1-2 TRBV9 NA ASSATGPGENYGYT
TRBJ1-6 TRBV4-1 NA ASSQDGQGNSPLH
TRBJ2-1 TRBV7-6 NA ASSPRTSGSSYNEQF
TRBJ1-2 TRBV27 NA ASSLGASRGYT
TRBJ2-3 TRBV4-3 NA ASSQTSGSTDTQY
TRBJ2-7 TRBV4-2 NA ASSQEISGYEQY
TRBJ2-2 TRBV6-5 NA ASRAGVNTGELF
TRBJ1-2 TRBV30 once AWSVPGTAYGYT
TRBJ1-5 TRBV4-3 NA ASSHDRGSNQPQH
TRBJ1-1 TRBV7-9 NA ASSQDGTANTEAF
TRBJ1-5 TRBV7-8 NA ASSLDRPGSNQPQH
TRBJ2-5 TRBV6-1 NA ASSGTDRAIEEQY
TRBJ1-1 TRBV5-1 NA ASSLIFSGQIMNTEAF
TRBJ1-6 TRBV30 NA AWKTQPLSPLH
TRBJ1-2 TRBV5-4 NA ASSPDGQGVYGYT
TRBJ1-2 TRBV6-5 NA ASSLGTDYGYS
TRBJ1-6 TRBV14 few ASSQYRVESPLH
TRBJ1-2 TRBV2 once ASSAGQSYGYT
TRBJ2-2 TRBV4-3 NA ASSQEPSGIPTGELF
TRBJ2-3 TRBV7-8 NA ASSFGGDTQY
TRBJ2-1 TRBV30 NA AWSKTGGQFNEQF
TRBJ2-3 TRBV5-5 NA ASSLTGPAKDTQY
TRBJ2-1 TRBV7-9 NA ASKATGGYNEQF
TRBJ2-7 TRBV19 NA ASSTGNEQY
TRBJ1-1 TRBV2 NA ASRNAARTEAF
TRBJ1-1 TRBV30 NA AWSDAGGWDAF
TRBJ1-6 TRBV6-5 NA ASSYRGGGNSPLH